These T cell receptor beta chains were read from a single sample in a study of T cells after yellow fever vaccination. TCRdb independently ran MiXCR on the 5' RACE reads; one entry per CDR3 protein. This table has nearly 300,000 distinct CDR3 sequences, 8.7% appearing once. Sample: CD4+ T cells sorted from PBMCs, taken 5 days after the yellow fever booster vaccination. The source is a young man who received the YFV17D yellow fever vaccine. Each CDR3 is given with its conserved first and last residue. D genes are given only for firm matches. The size entry is marked missing in some rows and otherwise reads once, few, many or a size class.

j_gene: TRBJ2-3
v_gene: TRBV7-9
abundance: many
d_gene: TRBD2
CDR3nt: TGTGCCAGCAGCTCCTCGCTAGCGGGGGCTGATACGCAGTATTTT
CDR3aa: CASSSSLAGADTQYF

j_gene: TRBJ1-5
v_gene: TRBV5-5
abundance: few
d_gene: NA
CDR3nt: TGTGCCAGCAGCTTCCCCTGGCGGGCCCGAGTAGGGCCCCAGCATTTT
CDR3aa: CASSFPWRARVGPQHF

j_gene: TRBJ2-7
v_gene: TRBV5-5
abundance: few
d_gene: TRBD1
CDR3nt: TGTGCCAGCAGCTGGACCAGGGGGAGTTATGAGCAGTACTTC
CDR3aa: CASSWTRGSYEQYF

j_gene: TRBJ2-1
v_gene: TRBV7-8
abundance: few
d_gene: TRBD2
CDR3nt: TGTGCCAGCAGCTTAGCACCGCGGGGGAGGGTCAATGAGCAGTTCTTC
CDR3aa: CASSLAPRGRVNEQFF

j_gene: TRBJ1-3
v_gene: TRBV7-9
abundance: NA
d_gene: NA
CDR3nt: TGTGCCAGCAGCCCGACGGAGACAGTTAAAAACACCATATATTTT
CDR3aa: CASSPTETVKNTIYF

j_gene: TRBJ1-5
v_gene: TRBV7-9
abundance: NA
d_gene: NA
CDR3nt: TGTGCCAGCAGCTTATCGGGGGCACAGCCCCAGCATTTT
CDR3aa: CASSLSGAQPQHF

j_gene: TRBJ2-3
v_gene: TRBV27
abundance: NA
d_gene: NA
CDR3nt: TGTGCCAGCAGTTTTAGACCGGAAGATACGCAGTATTTT
CDR3aa: CASSFRPEDTQYF

j_gene: TRBJ2-4
v_gene: TRBV7-9
abundance: many
d_gene: NA
CDR3nt: TGTGCCAGCGCGGCCTACGGTAGCATTCAGTACTTC
CDR3aa: CASAAYGSIQYF

j_gene: TRBJ2-2
v_gene: TRBV6-2/TRBV6-3
abundance: few
d_gene: TRBD2
CDR3nt: TGTGCCAGCCGTCCGGGGGGCGGGGAGCTGTTTTTT
CDR3aa: CASRPGGGELFF

j_gene: TRBJ2-3
v_gene: TRBV20-1
abundance: few
d_gene: NA
CDR3nt: TGCAGTGCTAGAGATCCTCTAGCAGACACAGATACGCAGTATTTT
CDR3aa: CSARDPLADTDTQYF

j_gene: TRBJ2-1
v_gene: TRBV3-1
abundance: few
d_gene: NA
CDR3nt: TGTGCCAGCAGCCAGGGTTCCTACAATGAGCAGTTCTTC
CDR3aa: CASSQGSYNEQFF

j_gene: TRBJ1-3
v_gene: TRBV4-3
abundance: many
d_gene: NA
CDR3nt: TGCGCCAGCAGAGCATCAGGGTCTGGAAACACCATATATTTT
CDR3aa: CASRASGSGNTIYF

j_gene: TRBJ2-2
v_gene: TRBV4-1
abundance: few
d_gene: TRBD2
CDR3nt: TGCGCCAGTAGACTAGCGGAGCCCGGACAAAGGAACACCGGGGAGCTGTTTTTT
CDR3aa: CASRLAEPGQRNTGELFF

j_gene: TRBJ2-7
v_gene: TRBV3-1
abundance: NA
d_gene: NA
CDR3nt: TGTGCCAGCAGCCAAGCGGCAGGGTTTAAGCAGTACTTC
CDR3aa: CASSQAAGFKQYF

j_gene: TRBJ2-5
v_gene: TRBV9
abundance: many
d_gene: NA
CDR3nt: TGTGCCAGCACAAAAAGTGGGGCGGGGAGCCAAGAGACCCAGTACTTC
CDR3aa: CASTKSGAGSQETQYF

j_gene: TRBJ1-5
v_gene: TRBV10-3
abundance: few
d_gene: TRBD1
CDR3nt: TGTGCCATCAGTGGGGGACAGGGGAAGACGAGCAATCAGCCCCAGCATTTT
CDR3aa: CAISGGQGKTSNQPQHF

j_gene: TRBJ1-6
v_gene: TRBV18
abundance: NA
d_gene: NA
CDR3nt: TGTGCCAGCTCACCACCTTTCCAGGCCCTCCACTTT
CDR3aa: CASSPPFQALHF

j_gene: TRBJ2-3
v_gene: TRBV5-1
abundance: many
d_gene: NA
CDR3nt: TGCGCCAGCAGCTTGGCGAGCCTTAGCGGTGATACGCAGTATTTT
CDR3aa: CASSLASLSGDTQYF

j_gene: TRBJ1-1
v_gene: TRBV5-1
abundance: few
d_gene: TRBD1
CDR3nt: TGCGCCAGCAGCTTGGGAGGACAGGGGACTGAAGCTTTCTTT
CDR3aa: CASSLGGQGTEAFF

j_gene: TRBJ1-5
v_gene: TRBV6-5
abundance: NA
d_gene: TRBD1
CDR3nt: TGTGCCAGCAGTTCCCGGGACAGGGGTCAAAATCAGCCCCAGCATTTT
CDR3aa: CASSSRDRGQNQPQHF

j_gene: TRBJ1-4
v_gene: TRBV6-5
abundance: few
d_gene: NA
CDR3nt: TGTGCCAGCAGCCGCGATTACCTGACAGAGATTAATGAAAAACTGTTTTTT
CDR3aa: CASSRDYLTEINEKLFF

j_gene: TRBJ2-7
v_gene: TRBV4-3
abundance: few
d_gene: NA
CDR3nt: TGCGCCAGCAGCCAAGCAACCGGGACTTTCAGCTCCTACGAGCAGTACTTC
CDR3aa: CASSQATGTFSSYEQYF

j_gene: TRBJ2-5
v_gene: TRBV4-3
abundance: NA
d_gene: NA
CDR3nt: TGCGCCAGCAGCCAAGTTGGGGGGGCCGTAGAGACCCAGTACTTC
CDR3aa: CASSQVGGAVETQYF

j_gene: TRBJ1-2
v_gene: TRBV7-3
abundance: NA
d_gene: NA
CDR3nt: TGTGCCAGCAGCCCGACTCCGGGGGGGGGCTACACCTTC
CDR3aa: CASSPTPGGGYTF

j_gene: TRBJ2-2
v_gene: TRBV5-1
abundance: NA
d_gene: NA
CDR3nt: TGCGCCAGCAGCTCACGGGGGCTCGGTAACACCGGGGAGCTGTTTTTT
CDR3aa: CASSSRGLGNTGELFF

j_gene: TRBJ2-6
v_gene: TRBV11-2
abundance: few
d_gene: NA
CDR3nt: TGTGCCAGCAGCTTTGGACGTATGTTCTCTGGGGCCAACGTCCTGACTTTC
CDR3aa: CASSFGRMFSGANVLTF

j_gene: TRBJ1-1
v_gene: TRBV4-3
abundance: few
d_gene: TRBD1
CDR3nt: TGCGCCAGCAACCCTACCCTGGGGACAGTAACCAACACTGAAGCTTTCTTT
CDR3aa: CASNPTLGTVTNTEAFF

j_gene: TRBJ1-2
v_gene: TRBV18
abundance: NA
d_gene: TRBD1
CDR3nt: TGTGCCAGCTCCCCCGCAGGGGGCTCTAACTATGGCTACACCTTC
CDR3aa: CASSPAGGSNYGYTF

j_gene: TRBJ1-2
v_gene: TRBV28
abundance: few
d_gene: NA
CDR3nt: TGTGCCAGCAGTCTAATGACCTCCCGGAATAACTATGGCTACACCTTC
CDR3aa: CASSLMTSRNNYGYTF

j_gene: TRBJ2-7
v_gene: TRBV6-5
abundance: many
d_gene: NA
CDR3nt: TGTGCCAGCAGTTACCCAGGACAAGCCTACGAGCAGTACTTC
CDR3aa: CASSYPGQAYEQYF

j_gene: TRBJ1-1
v_gene: TRBV7-2
abundance: few
d_gene: NA
CDR3nt: TGTGCCAGCAGCTTAGCCCAAAGGGTAACTGAAGCTTTCTTT
CDR3aa: CASSLAQRVTEAFF

j_gene: TRBJ1-5
v_gene: TRBV19
abundance: NA
d_gene: TRBD1
CDR3nt: TGTGCCAGTACCTATGGGACAGGGGTGGAAGTATCGCCCCAGCATTTT
CDR3aa: CASTYGTGVEVSPQHF

j_gene: TRBJ2-7
v_gene: TRBV4-2
abundance: few
d_gene: NA
CDR3nt: TGTGCCAGCAGCCAAGGTGTATGGCAGGGAGGATACGAGCAGTACTTC
CDR3aa: CASSQGVWQGGYEQYF

j_gene: TRBJ1-5
v_gene: TRBV18
abundance: NA
d_gene: NA
CDR3nt: TGTGCCAGATCAGCTGAACCCACGGGAAGGCCCCAGCATTTT
CDR3aa: CARSAEPTGRPQHF

j_gene: TRBJ2-2
v_gene: TRBV12-3/TRBV12-4
abundance: NA
d_gene: NA
CDR3nt: TGTGCCAGCAGCCGTTGGGCAGGGACCTTTTCCGGGGAGCTGTTTTTT
CDR3aa: CASSRWAGTFSGELFF

j_gene: TRBJ2-5
v_gene: TRBV5-4
abundance: few
d_gene: TRBD2
CDR3nt: TGTGCCAGCAGCTCCGGTGATAGCGGGGGGGAGGAGACCCAGTACTTC
CDR3aa: CASSSGDSGGEETQYF

j_gene: TRBJ1-2
v_gene: TRBV29-1
abundance: many
d_gene: TRBD1
CDR3nt: TGCAGCGCCGAAGGGTTCAGGGGGGCTAACTATGGCTACACCTTC
CDR3aa: CSAEGFRGANYGYTF

j_gene: TRBJ2-1
v_gene: TRBV20-1
abundance: few
d_gene: NA
CDR3nt: TGCAGTGCTAGAGATCCGACACCTCGGGATGAGCAGTTCTTC
CDR3aa: CSARDPTPRDEQFF

j_gene: TRBJ2-1
v_gene: TRBV5-1
abundance: few
d_gene: TRBD1
CDR3nt: TGCGCCAGCTACAAGGGGATCCGGGACAGGGACTACAATGAGCAGTTCTTC
CDR3aa: CASYKGIRDRDYNEQFF

j_gene: TRBJ2-3
v_gene: TRBV23-1
abundance: NA
d_gene: TRBD2
CDR3nt: TGCGCCAGCAGTCTCCGAGCGGGGGGCAGCACAGATACGCAGTATTTT
CDR3aa: CASSLRAGGSTDTQYF

j_gene: TRBJ1-6
v_gene: TRBV6-5
abundance: NA
d_gene: NA
CDR3nt: TGTGCCAGCAGTCGCGTGGTAGCCTATAATTCACCCCTCCACTTT
CDR3aa: CASSRVVAYNSPLHF

j_gene: TRBJ1-2
v_gene: TRBV4-3
abundance: NA
d_gene: NA
CDR3nt: TGCGCCAGCAGCCAAGAACAGAACTATGGCTACACCTTC
CDR3aa: CASSQEQNYGYTF

j_gene: TRBJ1-4
v_gene: TRBV20-1
abundance: NA
d_gene: NA
CDR3nt: TGCAGTGCCCCGAATACGGGCGGGGAAAAACTGTTTTTT
CDR3aa: CSAPNTGGEKLFF

j_gene: TRBJ1-3
v_gene: TRBV4-1
abundance: NA
d_gene: NA
CDR3nt: TGCGCCAGCAGCCAGGGGGGTCGGGGACGGACCTCTGGAAACACCATATATTTT
CDR3aa: CASSQGGRGRTSGNTIYF

j_gene: TRBJ2-5
v_gene: TRBV6-1
abundance: few
d_gene: TRBD1
CDR3nt: TGTGCCAGCAGTGGCGACAGGGGCCAAGAGACCCAGTACTTC
CDR3aa: CASSGDRGQETQYF

j_gene: TRBJ2-5
v_gene: TRBV7-6
abundance: NA
d_gene: NA
CDR3nt: TGTGCCAGCAGCAGGGTACGGGAGACCCAGTACTTC
CDR3aa: CASSRVRETQYF

j_gene: TRBJ1-1
v_gene: TRBV19
abundance: NA
d_gene: NA
CDR3nt: TGTGCCAGTAGTTACGTGAACACTGAAGCTTTCTTT
CDR3aa: CASSYVNTEAFF

j_gene: TRBJ2-4
v_gene: TRBV18
abundance: few
d_gene: NA
CDR3nt: TGTGCCAGCTTCGACGGCAGTAACATTCAGTACTTC
CDR3aa: CASFDGSNIQYF

j_gene: TRBJ1-2
v_gene: TRBV20-1
abundance: NA
d_gene: NA
CDR3nt: TGCAGTGCTAGAAGGGGGGGTGGCTACACCTTC
CDR3aa: CSARRGGGYTF

j_gene: TRBJ1-1
v_gene: TRBV12-3/TRBV12-4
abundance: NA
d_gene: NA
CDR3nt: TGTGCCAGCATTCTCATGGGGGGGGTGAACACTGAAGCTTTCTTT
CDR3aa: CASILMGGVNTEAFF

j_gene: TRBJ2-1
v_gene: TRBV6-5
abundance: few
d_gene: TRBD2
CDR3nt: TGTGCCAGCAGTAGGGGACTAGCTGTTCAGGAGCAGTTCTTC
CDR3aa: CASSRGLAVQEQFF

j_gene: TRBJ2-7
v_gene: TRBV27
abundance: few
d_gene: TRBD2
CDR3nt: TGTGCCAGCAGTTCTAGCGGGCTACCCTACGAGCAGTACTTC
CDR3aa: CASSSSGLPYEQYF

j_gene: TRBJ2-2
v_gene: TRBV9
abundance: few
d_gene: NA
CDR3nt: TGTGCCAGCAGCGTATCCAGGGCCACCGGGGAGCTGTTTTTT
CDR3aa: CASSVSRATGELFF